Below, one T cell receptor (beta chain) is given with its context. Antigen unknown. The source of the sample is a study of T cell repertoires in aging, cancer and after chemotherapy. Study information: Chronic lymphocytic leukemia patients on fludarabine- or bendamustine-based regimens gave paired samples before and after chemotherapy.

The study's findings and limits: Compared with age-matched healthy donors, untreated hematological or solid cancer patients showed higher blood TCR clonality. Median generation probability rose over the chemotherapy interval in each cancer cohort, suggesting rebound thymic output. These repertoire data do not allow conclusions about immunological memory after chemotherapy.

A mixed TRB-A/B primer pool amplified rearranged TRB by multiplex touch-down PCR. One entry per CDR3 protein, called by TCRdb with MiXCR from the multiplex PCR reads. The repertoire holds around 13,000 distinct CDR3 sequences, with around 30% as singletons. Peripheral blood genomic DNA, not sorted cells or RNA, was the template. The source material was blood. The origin of this receptor is a human donor with a blood cancer.

The CDR3 protein is CASSLGQGVADTQYF. The CDR3 DNA sequence: TGTGCCAGCAGCTTAGGACAGGGGGTTGCAGATACGCAGTATTTT. This rearrangement joins TRBV7-9 to TRBJ2-3, with 9 bases lining up with TRBD1. Germline CDR1 reads SEHNR; CDR2 reads FQNEAQ (reference sequence). Trimming at V came to 1 base and at J to 4 bases, leaving 3 bases not matched to a gene. This CDR3 comprises 15 residues. Supplemented by reference TRBV7-9 and TRBJ2-3, the full variable domain reads DTGVSQNPRHKITKRGQNVTFRCDPISEHNRLYWYRQTLGQGPEFLTYFQNEAQLEKSRLLSDRFSAERPKGSFSTLEIQRTEQGDSAMYLCASSLGQGVADTQYFGPGTRLTVL.